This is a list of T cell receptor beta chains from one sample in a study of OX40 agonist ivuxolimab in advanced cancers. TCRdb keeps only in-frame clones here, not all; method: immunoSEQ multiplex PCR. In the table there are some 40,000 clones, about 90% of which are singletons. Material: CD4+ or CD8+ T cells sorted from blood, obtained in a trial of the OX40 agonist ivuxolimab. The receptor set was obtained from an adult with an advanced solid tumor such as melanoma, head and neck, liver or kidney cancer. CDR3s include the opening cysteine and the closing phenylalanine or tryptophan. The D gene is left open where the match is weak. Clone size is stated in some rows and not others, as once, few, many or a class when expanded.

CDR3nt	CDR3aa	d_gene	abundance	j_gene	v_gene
TGTGCCAGCAGTACCCTATCAACTAGCACAGATACGCAGTATTTT	CASSTLSTSTDTQYF	.	.	TRBJ2-3	TRBV27
TGTGCCAGCAGTTTAAACTCCTACAATGAGCAGTTCTTC	CASSLNSYNEQFF	.	.	TRBJ2-1	TRBV27
TGTGCCAGCAGCTTTAACAGGGGGAACACTGAAGCTTTCTTT	CASSFNRGNTEAFF	TRBD1	.	TRBJ1-1	TRBV5-4
TGTGCCAGCGCTGGCGTACCGGGACATAAGTACGAGCAGTACTTC	CASAGVPGHKYEQYF	.	.	TRBJ2-7	TRBV27
TGTGCCAGCAGTGAACTCTCTGGGGCCAACGTCCTGACTTTC	CASSELSGANVLTF	.	.	TRBJ2-6	TRBV6-1
TGTGCCAGCAGCTTTGAGCACTCCAGATCGGGGGGCTACACCTTC	CASSFEHSRSGGYTF	.	.	TRBJ1-2	TRBV7-9
TGTGCCAGCAGCTCATCCACGGACGAGCAGTACTTC	CASSSSTDEQYF	.	.	TRBJ2-7	TRBV7-8
TGTGCCAGCATCGTCCGTCAGGGGATGCGGGCTGAAGCTTTCTTT	CASIVRQGMRAEAFF	.	.	TRBJ1-1	TRBV6-1
TGCAGCGTTGATATAGGACAGGGGTCCTACGAGCAGTACTTC	CSVDIGQGSYEQYF	TRBD1	.	TRBJ2-7	TRBV29-1
TGTGCCAGCAGCCCGCGTACGGGTGTGGAAAAACTGTTTTTT	CASSPRTGVEKLFF	.	.	TRBJ1-4	TRBV7-9
TGTGCCAGCAGTATCGGGTCTCCCACTGAAGCTTTCTTT	CASSIGSPTEAFF	.	.	TRBJ1-1	TRBV27
TGTGCCAGCAGTCGGACATTGTCTGGAAACACCATATATTTT	CASSRTLSGNTIYF	.	.	TRBJ1-3	TRBV27
TGCGCCAGCAGCTCGAAGGGGGCCGGATATGGCTACACCTTC	CASSSKGAGYGYTF	TRBD1	.	TRBJ1-2	TRBV5-1
TGTGCCAGCGGATTCGGGGAGCTGTTTTTT	CASGFGELFF	.	.	TRBJ2-2	TRBV7-9
TGCAGCGGGGATCCGGGACAGGGGGCAACAGATACGCAGTATTTT	CSGDPGQGATDTQYF	TRBD1	once	TRBJ2-3	TRBV29-1
TGTGCCAGCAGCCCCGGGACAGGAGACAATGAGCAGTTCTTC	CASSPGTGDNEQFF	TRBD1	.	TRBJ2-1	TRBV27
TGTGCCAGCAGTACCGCCCTAGCGGGGGGGCAGGAGACCCAGTACTTC	CASSTALAGGQETQYF	TRBD2	.	TRBJ2-5	TRBV28
TGTGCCATCTTCGTACGGGACAGCAAGGTTAATGAGCAGTTCTTC	CAIFVRDSKVNEQFF	TRBD1	.	TRBJ2-1	TRBV7-9
TGTGCCAGCAGCTTTGTCCTAGACGGGAATGGCTACACCTTC	CASSFVLDGNGYTF	.	.	TRBJ1-2	TRBV5-4
TGCGCCAGCAGCTCAGGGGCTAATACGCAGTATTTT	CASSSGANTQYF	.	.	TRBJ2-3	TRBV5-1
TGTGCCAGCAGCTTAGAGGGTGACACCGGGGAGCTGTTTTTT	CASSLEGDTGELFF	.	.	TRBJ2-2	TRBV7-6
TGTGCCACCGGGCAGCGGGGCACAGATACGCAGTATTTT	CATGQRGTDTQYF	.	.	TRBJ2-3	TRBV15
TGTGCCAGCAGTGGGACCCCAGGGGAGCTGTTTTTT	CASSGTPGELFF	.	.	TRBJ2-2	TRBV25-1
TGTGTCAGAAGCCAAGTAGACAGGGAACCTTTTGGCTATGGCTACACCTTC	CVRSQVDREPFGYGYTF	.	.	TRBJ1-2	TRBV7-5
TGTGCCAGCAGTCCGGGACTAGCGTTCAATGAGCAGTTCTTC	CASSPGLAFNEQFF	TRBD2	.	TRBJ2-1	TRBV27
TGTGCCACCCGAGCACGAACAGATACGCAGTATTTT	CATRARTDTQYF	.	.	TRBJ2-3	TRBV2
TGTGCCAGCAGTTTATTAGGAGGGGAGGAGACCCAGTACTTC	CASSLLGGEETQYF	.	.	TRBJ2-5	TRBV27
TGTGCCAGCAGCCACGAGACAGATACGCAGTATTTT	CASSHETDTQYF	.	.	TRBJ2-3	TRBV7-9
TGTGCCAGCTTAGGCAGACAATTTCGGAACACCATATATTTT	CASLGRQFRNTIYF	.	few	TRBJ1-3	TRBV6-5